Below, one T cell receptor (beta chain) is given with its context. This sample stems from a study of blood T cell repertoires in COVID-19. There are 15 residues in the CDR3. J lost 3 bases, V lost 5 bases, and 4 bases had no gene match. From germline, CDR1 is MNHEY and CDR2 SVGAGI. The assay was immunoSEQ multiplex PCR, and TCRdb's table has in-frame clones only and misses some. The top ten hold less than 2% of the sample, which has 360,000 or so clones, roughly 90% seen once. Participant ages covered roughly 18 to 89 years across around 22 US areas. Researchers sorted participants into cohorts using their self-reported clinical history.

The sequenced sample was PBMCs or T cells enriched from blood (not recorded which). The chain uses TRBV6-5 and TRBJ2-1, with 10 bases fitting TRBD2. The receptor's source is a woman aged 25 to 39 who had recovered from COVID-19. The CDR3 DNA reads TGTGCCAGCAGTAGCGGGGGGGGCTACTACAATGAGCAGTTCTTC. It is translated as CASSSGGGYYNEQFF.